This T cell receptor (beta chain) was found in a study of cytotoxic CD8 clonotypes in ibrutinib-treated CLL. Across the whole study: The patients comprised approximately 11 relapsed/refractory and roughly 15 treatment-naive cases, 17 to 18 IGHV unmutated.

CDR3 length: 16 amino acids. The V and J ends lost 7 bases and 3 bases, in that order; junction bases with no gene match: 8. The germline gives CDR1 MNHNY, CDR2 SVGAGI (reference sequence). A 1 in 200,000 to 1 in 1 million T cell depth was the sequencing target. The table came from immunoSEQ multiplex PCR; TCRdb's copy has only in-frame clones and leaves some out. This table has some 150,000 clones, around three quarters appearing once. The specimen comprised PBMCs, sampled after 12 months of ibrutinib treatment. The gene calls are TRBV6-6 and TRBJ1-5; TRBD1 agrees at 11 bases. This clonotype was obtained from a human donor with chronic lymphocytic leukemia. The CDR3 DNA reads as TGTGCCAGCAACAACCGGGACAGGGGGTTCAATCAGCCCCAGCATTTT. This sequence encodes CASNNRDRGFNQPQHF.